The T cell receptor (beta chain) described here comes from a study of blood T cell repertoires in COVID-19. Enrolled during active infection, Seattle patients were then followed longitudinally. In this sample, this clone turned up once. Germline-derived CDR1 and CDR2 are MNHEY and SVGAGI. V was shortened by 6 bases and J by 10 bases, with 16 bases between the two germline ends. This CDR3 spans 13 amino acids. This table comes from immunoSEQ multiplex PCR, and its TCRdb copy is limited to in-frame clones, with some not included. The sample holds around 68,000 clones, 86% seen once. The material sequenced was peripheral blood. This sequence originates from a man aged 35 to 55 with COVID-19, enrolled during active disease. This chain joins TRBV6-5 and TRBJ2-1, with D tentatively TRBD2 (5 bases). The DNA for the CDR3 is TGTGCCAGCAGCCCCCCGCGGGCAGCGGAGCAGTTCTTC. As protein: CASSPPRAAEQFF.